A single sample is the source of the 17 T cell receptor beta chains below, sequenced in a study of breast tumors, draining lymph nodes, adjacent tissues (dated by TCRdb to the mid-2010s). Lymph node samples were obtained from the axillary draining lymph nodes of breast cancer patients. Library prep was done by multiplex PCR. TCRdb lists the instrument as Illumina HiSeq 2000. The public sequencing data were trimmed at Q25 with fastp and processed into clonotypes with MiXCR by TCRdb, which kept only in-frame beta chains. Every entry covers one CDR3 protein and lists the most common genes and DNA from its rows. In this sample the table shows under 150,000 distinct CDR3 sequences, 20% to 25% of which occur a single time. The ten largest clones represent 2% to 2.5% of the sample. Sequencing was performed on axillary lymph node tissue. The origin of the receptors is a female donor with breast cancer. Some clones in this sample may be carry-over from other donors' samples.

This clonotype was recorded at least ten times. This chain uses TRBV14 with TRBJ2-5, with 9 nucleotides matching TRBD1. The germline V gene has CDR1 SGHDN and CDR2 FVKESK. Trimming at V came to 5 bases and at J to 4 bases, leaving 8 bases not matched to a gene. CDR3 length: 15 amino acids. Here the CDR3 reads CASSAEQGARETQYF. The CDR3 DNA reads TGTGCCAGCAGCGCGGAACAGGGGGCGCGAGAGACCCAGTACTTC.

This clonotype was seen repeatedly, ten times or more. V and J are TRBV18 and TRBJ2-7; D is uncertain. This CDR3 is 13 amino acids long. Germline V gives CDR1 KGHSH, CDR2 LQKENI. V lost 3 bases to trimming and J lost 6 bases, with 12 bases between them. The CDR3 region has the DNA TGTGCCAGCTCACCGGCGGAAGGGTCCGAGCAGTACTTC. Translation: CASSPAEGSEQYF.

With respect to this clonotype: A much larger clone differs from this one at a single base, so this may be a read error. The V and J genes are TRBV5-1 and TRBJ2-1; TRBD2 matches at 8 bases. Per the germline V gene, CDR1 is SGHRS and CDR2 is YFSETQ. The CDR3 sequence is 16 residues long. The CDR3 protein is CASSWGPGLEGNKQFF. The CDR3 bases are TGCGCCAGCAGCTGGGGCCCGGGACTAGAAGGCAATAAGCAGTTCTTC.

This clonotype was counted a single time. Since a much larger clone is just one base distant, this may be a read error. The chain employs TRBV12-3 or TRBV12-4 and TRBJ2-7; D remains unclear. The CDR3 loop spans 12 amino acids. V was trimmed by 7 bases and J by 6 bases, leaving 13 bases between them. The CDR3 region has the DNA TGTGCCAGCAAAGGTCCCGTCTCCGAGCAGTACTTC. Translated, it gives CASKGPVSEQYF.

This clonotype was counted many times. The chain recombines TRBV20-1 with TRBJ2-1; D possibly uses TRBD1 or TRBD2 (5 bases each). The V gene's germline CDR1 is DFQATT and CDR2 SNEGSKA (reference sequence). Trimming removed 7 bases from V and 2 bases from J, with 12 bases in between. This CDR3 contains 13 residues. The chain's CDR3 is CSVGGIPYNEQFF. The CDR3 DNA reads as TGCAGTGTTGGGGGAATCCCCTACAATGAGCAGTTCTTC.

The chain uses TRBV28 and TRBJ1-2, with D unresolved. Trimming pared 5 bases from V and 1 base from J, leaving 5 bases between. Germline CDR1 reads MDHEN; CDR2 reads SYDVKM. This CDR3 is built from 12 residues. This chain's CDR3 is CASSQLNYGYTF. The CDR3 DNA sequence: TGTGCCAGCAGTCAGCTTAACTATGGCTACACCTTC.

The genes are TRBV27 and TRBJ2-7; D gene uncertain. The length of the CDR3 is 13 residues. Germline CDR1 and CDR2: MNHEY and SMNVEV (reference sequence). Trimming took 1 base from V and 3 from J, leaving 7 bases between them. This chain's CDR3 is CASSLFQDYEQYF. The CDR3 coding sequence is TGTGCCAGCAGTTTATTCCAGGACTACGAGCAGTACTTC.

The chain employs TRBV14 and TRBJ2-2, with a weak D call TRBD2 (6 bases). Germline assignment: CDR1 SGHDN and CDR2 FVKESK. Trimming removed 3 bases from V and 6 bases from J, with 8 bases in between. The CDR3 is 13 amino acids. CDR3 in DNA: TGTGCCAGCAGCCAGACTAGGTCCGGGGAGCTGTTTTTT. Translation gives CASSQTRSGELFF.

This clonotype was detected many times. In DNA, the CDR3 is TGCGCCAGCAGCCAGGATGCAGGGGATGGTGGGAATCAGCCCCAGCATTTT. Residues: CASSQDAGDGGNQPQHF. V and J are TRBV4-1 and TRBJ1-5, with a tentative D call TRBD1 (6 bases). Deletions cut 3 bases from V and 4 bases from J, with 19 bases between. Germline CDR1 and CDR2: MGHRA and YSYEKL. The CDR3 contains 17 residues.

Of note for this clonotype: A much larger clone differs from this one at a single base, so this may be a read error. The chain combines TRBV27 with TRBJ1-4; TRBD1 matches at 11 bases. The CDR3 spans 15 residues. The germline gives CDR1 MNHEY, CDR2 SMNVEV (reference sequence). The CDR3 nucleotides read TGTGCCAGCAGTCCACGGACAGGGGGCCATGAAAAACTGGTTTTT. This translates into CASSPRTGGHEKLVF.

At least ten counts were recorded for this clonotype. The chain recombines TRBV11-2 with TRBJ1-4; D might be TRBD1 (6 bases). In germline, CDR1 is SGHAT, CDR2 FQNNGV. This CDR3 has 15 amino acids. Trimming left V 3 bases short and J 4 bases short, with 12 bases between. As DNA, the CDR3 is TGTGCCAGCAGCTTCCGGGGGGCGTTTAATGAAAAACTGTTTTTT. Translating it yields CASSFRGAFNEKLFF.

The chain's CDR3 is CASSFGVTGNQPQHF. The CDR3 DNA reads as TGTGCCAGCAGTTTTGGGGTTACGGGCAATCAGCCCCAGCATTTT. This sequence joins TRBV28 and TRBJ1-5; D is unclear. In germline, CDR1 is MDHEN, CDR2 SYDVKM. The CDR3 has 15 residues. V was clipped by 3 bases and J by 2 bases, with 11 bases between them.

The J gene is TRBJ2-7, the V gene TRBV7-3; D is unresolved. The CDR3 loop spans 15 amino acids. Trimming took 6 bases from V and 1 from J, leaving 16 bases between them. Per germline, CDR1 SGHTA and CDR2 FQGTGA. The DNA for the CDR3 is TGTGCCAGCAGTTCGACGACACTTTCTTCCTACGAGCAGTACTTC. The encoded protein is CASSSTTLSSYEQYF.

This clonotype has a count of ten or more. The chain is built from TRBV29-1 and TRBJ2-3; 10 nucleotides align to TRBD2. The V gene's germline CDR1 is SQVTM and CDR2 ANQGSEA. The CDR3 sequence is 15 residues long. With V trimmed by 2 bases and J by 4 bases, 6 bases remained unmatched. CDR3 protein: CSVELAGEGADTQYF. CDR3 sequence (DNA): TGCAGCGTTGAACTAGCGGGAGAAGGGGCAGATACGCAGTATTTT.

Many counts were recorded for this clonotype. The V gene is TRBV7-8, the J gene TRBJ1-2; 7 bases fit TRBD1. V shed 5 bases and J 5 bases; nucleotides not matched to a gene: 8. The CDR3 totals 14 residues. The V gene's germline CDR1 is SGHVS and CDR2 FQNEAQ. CDR3 amino acids: CASSPRTGPYGYTF. The CDR3 DNA reads as TGTGCCAGCAGCCCCAGGACAGGCCCGTATGGCTACACCTTC.

This clonotype was seen many times. The chain recombines TRBV7-3 with TRBJ2-2, with 9 positions matching TRBD1. The junction had 11 bases not matched to a gene; V was cut back by 5 bases and J by 4 bases. Germline V lookup: CDR1 SGHTA, CDR2 FQGTGA. This CDR3 has 17 amino acids. CDR3 amino acids: CASSPSGGTGSTGELFF. DNA for the CDR3: TGTGCCAGCAGCCCCTCCGGAGGGACAGGGTCCACCGGGGAGCTGTTTTTT.

This clonotype has ten or more counts. V usage is TRBV28 and J usage is TRBJ2-6; no reliable D call. V was clipped by 8 bases and J by 0 bases, with 11 bases between them. Germline assignment: CDR1 MDHEN and CDR2 SYDVKM. This CDR3 comprises 15 residues. The CDR3 nucleotides read TGTGCCAGCTACTCAGTCCACTCTGGGGCCAACGTCCTGACTTTC. This translates into CASYSVHSGANVLTF.